The 6 T cell receptor beta chains in this list originate from one sample, sequenced in a study of T cells after yellow fever vaccination. MiXCR, run by TCRdb on the 5' RACE reads, gives a single entry per CDR3 protein. The table includes around 530,000 distinct CDR3 sequences, about a sixth detected once. The specimen was PBMCs, collected roughly 5 days after the first yellow fever vaccination. Receptors were obtained from a man in his late teens or twenties who received the YFV17D yellow fever vaccine.

The chain recombines TRBV11-2 with TRBJ2-7; 8 positions match TRBD2. The V gene end was trimmed by 0 bases and the J gene end by 3 bases; junction bases not matched to a gene: 10. The V gene's germline CDR1 is SGHAT and CDR2 FQNNGV. The CDR3 runs 17 residues. The CDR3: CASSLEGVGGEDYEQYV. In DNA, the CDR3 is TGTGCCAGCAGCTTAGAAGGGGTCGGGGGGGAAGACTACGAGCAGTACGTC.

This chain links TRBV6-2 or TRBV6-3 with TRBJ2-7; 8 bases are shared with TRBD2. This CDR3 comprises 16 residues. Trimming at V came to 5 bases and at J to 4 bases, leaving 13 bases not matched to a gene. Germline-derived CDR1 and CDR2 are MNHEY and SVGEGT. This chain's CDR3 is CASSTFSRTSLYEQYF. CDR3 nucleotides: TGTGCCAGCAGTACCTTCTCTCGGACTAGCCTATACGAGCAGTACTTC.

CDR3 DNA sequence: TGTGCCAGCAGCCCTAGACAGGGGGGAAGCAACGAGCAGTACTTC. Translating gives CASSPRQGGSNEQYF. The V call is TRBV11-2, the J call TRBJ2-7; the match to TRBD1 covers 9 bases. The CDR3 runs 15 residues. Germline values: CDR1 SGHAT, CDR2 FQNNGV. V gave up 5 bases and J gave up 5 bases; unmatched junction bases: 10.

This clonotype turned up a few times. The chain joins TRBV5-1 to TRBJ2-5; TRBD2 aligns across 8 bases. Trimming at V came to 0 bases and at J to 4 bases, leaving 5 bases not matched to a gene. Germline V gives CDR1 SGHRS, CDR2 YFSETQ. There are 15 residues in the CDR3. The CDR3 is CASSLGVAGGETQYF. CDR3 DNA sequence: TGCGCCAGCAGCTTGGGCGTTGCGGGAGGAGAGACCCAGTACTTC.

The chain employs TRBV7-2 and TRBJ2-1; no clear D. Germline V lookup: CDR1 SGHTA, CDR2 FQGNSA. The CDR3 sequence is 12 residues long. V gave up 4 bases and J gave up 8 bases, with 9 bases separating them. This CDR3 reads CASSSRVDEQFF. The CDR3 DNA follows: TGTGCCAGCAGCTCAAGGGTGGATGAGCAGTTCTTC.

This chain uses TRBV10-3 with TRBJ2-5; 9 nucleotides align to TRBD1. Germline-derived CDR1 and CDR2 are ENHRY and SYGVKD. The CDR3 loop spans 15 amino acids. J was trimmed by 3 bases and V by 8 bases; bases with no gene match: 10. This chain's CDR3 is CAIGGQGCPEETQYF. In DNA form, the CDR3 reads TGTGCCATCGGGGGACAGGGATGTCCAGAAGAGACCCAGTACTTC.